Sequencing of this T cell receptor (beta chain) was carried out in a study of long-term antiretroviral therapy in people with HIV. Per the germline V gene, CDR1 is KGHSH and CDR2 is LQKENI. With 7 bases clipped from V and 7 bases from J, the junction kept 7 bases outside the gene matches. The CDR3 runs to 13 residues. At survey level, the immunoSEQ assay was run in its v3.0 version. Libraries were prepared by immunoSEQ multiplex PCR; TCRdb keeps only in-frame clonotypes and omits some of them. The table includes 20,000 to 25,000 clones, about 78% detected once. A few counts support this clone. The chain employs TRBV18 and TRBJ1-2, with 9 bases aligning to TRBD1. The sequence came from a woman aged 25-40 years with HIV. The input for sequencing was unsorted PBMCs, taken 2.9 years after starting antiretroviral therapy. The CDR3 spells CASLSTGGPGYTF. CDR3 DNA sequence: TGTGCCAGCTTAAGTACAGGGGGCCCTGGCTACACCTTC.